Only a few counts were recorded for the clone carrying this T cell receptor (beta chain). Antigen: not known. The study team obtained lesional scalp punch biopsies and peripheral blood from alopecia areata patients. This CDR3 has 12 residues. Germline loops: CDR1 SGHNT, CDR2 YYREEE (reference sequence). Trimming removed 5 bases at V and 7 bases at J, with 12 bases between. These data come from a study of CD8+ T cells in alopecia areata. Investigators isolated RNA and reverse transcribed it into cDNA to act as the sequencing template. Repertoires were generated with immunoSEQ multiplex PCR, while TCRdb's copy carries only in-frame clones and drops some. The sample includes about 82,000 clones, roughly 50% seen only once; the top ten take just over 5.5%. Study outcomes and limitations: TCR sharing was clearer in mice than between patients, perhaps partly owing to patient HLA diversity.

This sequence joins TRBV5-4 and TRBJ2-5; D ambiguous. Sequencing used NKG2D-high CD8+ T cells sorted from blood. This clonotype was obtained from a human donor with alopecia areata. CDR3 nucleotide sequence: TGTGCCAGCAGAACTCCCATGGGGACCCAGTACTTC. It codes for CASRTPMGTQYF.